This T cell receptor beta chain was recovered during a study of blood T cell repertoires in COVID-19. Sequencing used immunoSEQ multiplex PCR; TCRdb keeps in-frame clones, though not all of them. The table records 150,000 or so clones, 80% to 85% of them present only once. Germline V CDR1 and CDR2: KGHSH, LQKENI. V trimming: 3 bases; J trimming: 8 bases; junction bases outside the gene matches: 9. CDR3 size: 15 residues. The receptor was isolated from a woman aged 60-70 years who had recovered from COVID-19. The V call is TRBV18, the J call TRBJ1-4; 7 nucleotides agree with TRBD1. Sequencing was done on a sample of PBMCs or T cells enriched from blood (not recorded which). CDR3 protein: CASSPRGSFGEKLFF. In nucleotides, the CDR3 is TGTGCCAGCTCACCCAGGGGGAGCTTTGGGGAAAAACTGTTTTTT.